The clone carrying this T cell receptor beta chain has just a few counts. Its antigen is still unknown. The sample originates from a study of early T cells in non-severe SARS-CoV-2 infection. The library protocol tagged individual cDNA molecules with unique molecular identifiers. TCRdb analysed the 5' RACE reads with MiXCR anew, one entry per CDR3 protein. The profile shows around 60,000 distinct CDR3 sequences, 15% to 20% of them singletons. Notes on the study in general: VDJdb matches were skewed toward anti-spike CD8 T cell responses.

This receptor was obtained from an adult who was a healthcare worker with PCR-confirmed SARS-CoV-2 infection or an uninfected control (not recorded which). The specimen comprised whole blood, sampled at baseline.

This chain's CDR3 is CAISEGPAPNSPLHF. The CDR3 DNA is TGTGCCATCAGTGAGGGGCCAGCCCCAAATTCACCCCTCCACTTT. The chain recombines TRBV10-3 with TRBJ1-6; D gene ambiguous. The CDR3 loop spans 15 amino acids. Germline V CDR1 and CDR2: ENHRY, SYGVKD. V lost 2 bases and J lost 7, with 12 bases in between.